A selection of T cell receptor beta chains follows, all from one sample in a study of blood T cell repertoires in COVID-19. Some clones are missing from TCRdb's copy, which holds only in-frame ones; the method was immunoSEQ multiplex PCR. The sample includes some 80,000 clones, approximately 85% of them seen just once. The sample taken for sequencing was peripheral blood. Receptors were obtained from a man aged 60-69 years with COVID-19, enrolled during active disease. Each CDR3 is given with its conserved first and last residue.

V	J	CDR3
TRBV10-2	TRBJ1-5	CASSEYSQPQHF
TRBV3-1/TRBV3-2	TRBJ2-3	CASSLRGADTQYF
TRBV30	TRBJ2-5	CAWTPRTGPQETQYF
TRBV6-5	TRBJ2-7	CASSYSKQGYEQYF
TRBV27	TRBJ2-5	CASSPNTAVGQETQYF
TRBV2	TRBJ2-5	CASRIGTGDIGETQYF
TRBV2	TRBJ2-7	CAGNLGRGAYEQYF
TRBV19	TRBJ1-6	CASSISGQGNSPLHF
TRBV2	TRBJ1-5	CASSTLTGSNQPQHF
TRBV7-2	TRBJ1-2	CASSPQTVYFYGYTF
TRBV6-4	TRBJ2-1	CASSFLRGGLNNEQFF
TRBV5-5	TRBJ1-3	CASSLGTASGNTIYF